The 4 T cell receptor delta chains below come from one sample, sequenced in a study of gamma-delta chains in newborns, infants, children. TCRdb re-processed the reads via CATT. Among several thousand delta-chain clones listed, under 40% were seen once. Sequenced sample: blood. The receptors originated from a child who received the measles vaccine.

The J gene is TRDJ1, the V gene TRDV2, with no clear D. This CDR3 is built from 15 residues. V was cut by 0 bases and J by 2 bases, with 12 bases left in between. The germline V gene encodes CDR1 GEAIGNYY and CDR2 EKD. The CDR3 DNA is TGTGCCTGTGACACCGTCTCTACCCTAACCGATAAACTCATCTTT. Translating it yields CACDTVSTLTDKLIF.

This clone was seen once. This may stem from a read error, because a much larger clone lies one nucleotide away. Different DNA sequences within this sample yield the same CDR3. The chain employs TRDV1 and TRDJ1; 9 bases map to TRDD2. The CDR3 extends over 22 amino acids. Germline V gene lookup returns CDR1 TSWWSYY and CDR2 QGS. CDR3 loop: CALGESPLFSFLRGIDTDKLIF. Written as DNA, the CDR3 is TGTGCCCTTGGGGAATCCCCTCTATTTTCCTTCCTACGGGGGATCGACACCGATAAACTCATCTTT.

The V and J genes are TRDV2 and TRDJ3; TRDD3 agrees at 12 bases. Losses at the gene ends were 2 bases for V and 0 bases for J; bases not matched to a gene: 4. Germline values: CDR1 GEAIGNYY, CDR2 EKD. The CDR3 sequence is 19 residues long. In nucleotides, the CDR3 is TGTGCCTGTGACAGTACTGGGGGATACAGCTCCTGGGACACCCGACAGATGTTTTTC. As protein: CACDSTGGYSSWDTRQMFF.

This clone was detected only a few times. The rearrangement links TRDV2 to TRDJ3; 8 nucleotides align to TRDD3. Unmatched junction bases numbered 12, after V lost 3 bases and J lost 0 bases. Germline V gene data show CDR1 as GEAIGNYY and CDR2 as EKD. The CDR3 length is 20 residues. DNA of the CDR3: TGTGCCTGTGACTCGATACTGGGGGCCGCCAGCTCCTGGGACACCCGACAGATGTTTTTC. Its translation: CACDSILGAASSWDTRQMFF.